Presented here are 3 T cell receptor beta chains from one specimen sequenced in a study of cytomegalovirus exposure and HLA in healthy donors. Both 60 Vbeta primers and 13 Jbeta primers went into the PCR. This table comes from immunoSEQ multiplex PCR, and its TCRdb copy is limited to in-frame clones, with some not included. The sample carries over 150,000 clones, approximately 80% recorded once. The sample consisted of PBMCs. Every receptor here comes from a man between 40 and 49 years old in good health and CMV-seronegative.

This chain connects TRBV30 to TRBJ2-7; no definite D call. From germline, CDR1 is GTSNPN and CDR2 SVGIG (reference sequence). With 0 bases removed from V and 6 bases from J, the gap between germline ends came to 6 bases. The CDR3 is 11 amino acids. The CDR3 loop is CAWSVLSEQYF. The DNA of the CDR3 is TGTGCCTGGAGTGTATTATCCGAGCAGTACTTC.

The chain links TRBV29-1 to TRBJ2-2, with a tentative D call TRBD1 (7 bases). Germline CDR1 SQVTM, CDR2 ANQGSEA. The CDR3 is 13 amino acids. The V end lost 7 bases, the J end lost 4 bases, and 13 bases lay between the germline ends. CDR3 in amino acids: CSGQGGGTGELFF. The CDR3 DNA is TGCAGCGGGCAGGGGGGAGGCACCGGGGAGCTGTTTTTT.

V and J are TRBV5-6 and TRBJ2-5; 7 positions match TRBD2. The CDR3 extends over 13 amino acids. V shed 4 bases, J shed 11 bases, and the junction held 11 bases outside the gene matches. Looked up from germline, CDR1 is SGHDT and CDR2 is YYEEEE. The CDR3: CASSAGEPTQQYF. Written as DNA, the CDR3 is TGTGCCAGCAGCGCGGGGGAACCTACGCAGCAGTACTTC.